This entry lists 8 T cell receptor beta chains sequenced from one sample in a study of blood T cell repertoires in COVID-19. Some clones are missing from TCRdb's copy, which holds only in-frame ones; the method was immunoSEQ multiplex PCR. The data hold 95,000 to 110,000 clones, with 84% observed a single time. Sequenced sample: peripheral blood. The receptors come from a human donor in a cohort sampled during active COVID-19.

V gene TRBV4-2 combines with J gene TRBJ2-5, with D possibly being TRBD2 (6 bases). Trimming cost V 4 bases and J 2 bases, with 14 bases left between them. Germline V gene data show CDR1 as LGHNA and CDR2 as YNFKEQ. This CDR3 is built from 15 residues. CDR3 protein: CASSPSFGLQETQYF. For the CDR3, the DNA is TGTGCCAGCAGCCCCTCTTTCGGACTACAAGAGACCCAGTACTTC.

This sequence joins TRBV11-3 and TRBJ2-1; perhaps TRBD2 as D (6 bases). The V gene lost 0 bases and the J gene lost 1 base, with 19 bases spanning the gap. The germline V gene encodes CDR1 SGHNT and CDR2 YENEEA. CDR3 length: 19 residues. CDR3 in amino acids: CASSLELGFLGGSYNEQFF. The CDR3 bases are TGTGCCAGCAGCTTAGAACTGGGGTTCCTGGGGGGATCCTACAATGAGCAGTTCTTC.

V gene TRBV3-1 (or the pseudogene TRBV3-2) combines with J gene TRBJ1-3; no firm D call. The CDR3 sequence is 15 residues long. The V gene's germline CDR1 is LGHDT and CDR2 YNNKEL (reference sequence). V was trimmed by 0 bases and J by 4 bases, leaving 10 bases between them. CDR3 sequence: CASSQDVGVGNTIYF. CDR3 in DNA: TGTGCCAGCAGCCAAGATGTCGGGGTCGGAAACACCATATATTTT.

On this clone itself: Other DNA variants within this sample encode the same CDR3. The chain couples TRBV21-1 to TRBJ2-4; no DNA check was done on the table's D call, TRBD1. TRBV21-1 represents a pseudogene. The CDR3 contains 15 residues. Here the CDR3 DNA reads TGTGCCAGCGGAAGGGGATTTCAGTCCAAAAACATTCAGTACTTC. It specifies CASGRGFQSKNIQYF.

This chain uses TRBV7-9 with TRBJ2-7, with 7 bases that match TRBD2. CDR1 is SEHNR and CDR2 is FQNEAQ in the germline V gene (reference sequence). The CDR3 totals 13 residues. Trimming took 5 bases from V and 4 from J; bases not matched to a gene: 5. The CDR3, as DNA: TGTGCCAGCAGCGAGGGACTAAGGTACGAGCAGTACTTC. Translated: CASSEGLRYEQYF.

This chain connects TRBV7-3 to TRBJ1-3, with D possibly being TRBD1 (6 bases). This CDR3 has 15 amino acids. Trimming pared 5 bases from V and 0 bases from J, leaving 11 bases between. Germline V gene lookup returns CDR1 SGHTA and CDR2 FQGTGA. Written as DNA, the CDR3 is TGTGCCAGCAGCACGGACAGCTCCTCTGGAAACACCATATATTTT. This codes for CASSTDSSSGNTIYF.

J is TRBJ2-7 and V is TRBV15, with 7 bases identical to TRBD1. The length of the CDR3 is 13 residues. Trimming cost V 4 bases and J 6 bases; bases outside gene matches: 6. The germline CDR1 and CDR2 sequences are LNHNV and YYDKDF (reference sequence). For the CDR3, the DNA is TGTGCCACCAGCATAGGGGGCCGGGGCGAGCAGTACTTC. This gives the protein CATSIGGRGEQYF. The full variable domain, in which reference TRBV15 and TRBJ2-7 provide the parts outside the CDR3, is DAMVIQNPRYQVTQFGKPVTLSCSQTLNHNVMYWYQQKSSQAPKLLFHYYDKDFNNEADTPDNFQSRRPNTSFCFLDIRSPGLGDTAMYLCATSIGGRGEQYFGPGTRLTVT.

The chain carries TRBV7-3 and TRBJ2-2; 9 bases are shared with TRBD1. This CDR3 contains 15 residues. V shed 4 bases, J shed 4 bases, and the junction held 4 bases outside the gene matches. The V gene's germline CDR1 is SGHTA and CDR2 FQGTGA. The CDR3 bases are TGTGCCAGCAGCTCGGACAGGGGACCCACCGGGGAGCTGTTTTTT. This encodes CASSSDRGPTGELFF.